This entry lists 15 T cell receptor beta chains sequenced from one sample in a study of OX40 agonist ivuxolimab in advanced cancers. Method: immunoSEQ multiplex PCR; TCRdb's copy keeps in-frame clones and lacks some. Of some 80,000 clones in the sample, over 80% are singletons; the top ten hold roughly 9%. This specimen consisted of CD4+ or CD8+ T cells sorted from blood, obtained in a trial of the OX40 agonist ivuxolimab. These receptors all come from an adult with an advanced solid tumor such as melanoma, head and neck, liver or kidney cancer.

V usage is TRBV13 and J usage is TRBJ1-1, with 7 nucleotides matching TRBD1. The CDR3 is 13 amino acids. Losses at the gene ends were 0 bases for V and 7 bases for J; bases not matched to a gene: 2. The germline CDR1 and CDR2 sequences are PRHDT and FYEKMQ (reference sequence). Written as DNA, the CDR3 is TGTGCCAGCAGCTTAGGTACAGGGGTTGAAGCTTTCTTT. Amino acids: CASSLGTGVEAFF.

V gene TRBV6-5 combines with J gene TRBJ2-1; D is uncertain. CDR3 length: 12 amino acids. Looked up from germline, CDR1 is MNHEY and CDR2 is SVGAGI. Trimming removed 5 bases from V and 9 bases from J, with 11 bases in between. The CDR3 region has the DNA TGTGCCAGCAGTCAGCCGAAGGTTGAGCAGTTCTTC. Its protein product is CASSQPKVEQFF.

The chain links TRBV27 to TRBJ2-7; D is undetermined. The CDR3 totals 13 residues. Trimming cost V 2 bases and J 5 bases, with 10 bases left between them. Looked up from germline, CDR1 is MNHEY and CDR2 is SMNVEV (reference sequence). CDR3 DNA: TGTGCCAGCAGTTTAACGGTGGAGAACGAGCAGTACTTC. Translating gives CASSLTVENEQYF.

This chain joins TRBV23-1 and TRBJ2-7, with a weak D call TRBD2 (5 bases). TRBV23-1 counts as an open reading frame of uncertain function. The CDR3 contains 13 residues. V gave up 6 bases and J gave up 4 bases, with 13 bases separating them. The CDR3 sequence: CASSPGGGYEQYF. The DNA for the CDR3 is TGCGCCAGCAGCCCCGGTGGCGGGTACGAGCAGTACTTC.

The chain carries TRBV18 and TRBJ1-2; 9 bases are a match to TRBD1. V trimming: 6 bases; J trimming: 6 bases; junction bases outside the gene matches: 17. CDR1 and CDR2 (germline): KGHSH, LQKENI. This CDR3 is 17 amino acids long. CDR3 sequence reads: CASSLERHRGRRDGYTF. In nucleotides, the CDR3 is TGTGCCAGCTCCCTCGAGAGACACAGGGGGCGCAGGGATGGCTACACCTTC.

V and J are TRBV10-3 and TRBJ2-3, with 13 bases identical to TRBD2. In germline, CDR1 is ENHRY, CDR2 SYGVKD. This CDR3 is built from 19 residues. Trimming at V came to 0 bases and at J to 0 bases, leaving 6 bases not matched to a gene. In DNA, the CDR3 is TGTGCCATCAGTGAGTCCGGGACTAGCGGGGCCGCTAGCACAGATACGCAGTATTTT. It is translated as CAISESGTSGAASTDTQYF.

The V gene is TRBV9, the J gene TRBJ2-7; no clear D. With 2 bases removed from V and 3 bases from J, the gap between germline ends came to 9 bases. This CDR3 spans 13 amino acids. Germline V gives CDR1 SGDLS, CDR2 YYNGEE. The CDR3 sequence is CASSVDDNYEQYF. CDR3 sequence (DNA): TGTGCCAGCAGCGTGGACGACAACTACGAGCAGTACTTC. Looking up the rest from reference TRBV9 and TRBJ2-7 gives the full variable domain: DSGVTQTPKHLITATGQRVTLRCSPRSGDLSVYWYQQSLDQGLQFLIQYYNGEERAKGNILERFSAQQFPDLHSELNLSSLELGDSALYFCASSVDDNYEQYFGPGTRLTVT.

The CDR3 DNA is TGTGCCAGCAGCTTAGGGTTAGGGGGTCAAGAGACCCAGTACTTC. It codes for CASSLGLGGQETQYF. This chain uses TRBV7-8 with TRBJ2-5; TRBD1 might be the D (6 bases). V dropped 1 base and J dropped 2 bases, with 11 bases sitting between them. Germline CDR1 and CDR2: SGHVS and FQNEAQ. The CDR3 is 15 amino acids. The complete variable domain, with remaining parts taken from reference TRBV7-8 and TRBJ2-5, reads GAGVSQSPRYKVAKRGQDVALRCDPISGHVSLFWYQQALGQGPEFLTYFQNEAQLDKSGLPSDRFFAERPEGSVSTLKIQRTQQEDSAVYLCASSLGLGGQETQYFGPGTRLLVL.

The chain employs TRBV27 and TRBJ1-6; a possible D gene is TRBD1 (6 bases). The CDR3 extends over 15 amino acids. The V end was cut by 7 bases, the J end by 7 bases, with 17 bases between. Per germline, CDR1 MNHEY and CDR2 SMNVEV (reference sequence). CDR3 nucleotide sequence: TGTGCCAGCACCCACATCGGGCAGGGGAATTCACCCCTCCACTTT. Residues: CASTHIGQGNSPLHF.

The genes are TRBV11-2 and TRBJ2-7; a possible D gene is TRBD2 (6 bases). In germline, CDR1 is SGHAT, CDR2 FQNNGV. The CDR3 is 13 amino acids. V lost 5 bases and J 6 bases, leaving 14 bases between the germline ends. In nucleotides, the CDR3 is TGTGCCAGCAGCACCGGGAGAGGCGGCGAGCAGTACTTC. Translating it yields CASSTGRGGEQYF.

This clone came up a few times. Other DNA sequences within the sample encode an identical CDR3. The gene calls are TRBV6-1 and TRBJ2-7, with 9 bases aligning to TRBD2. Per the germline V gene, CDR1 is MNHNS and CDR2 is SASEGT. The CDR3 totals 15 residues. Trimming cost V 7 bases and J 4 bases; bases outside gene matches: 11. The DNA for the CDR3 is TGTGCCAGCATTCAAGCGGGGGGCAGCTCATACGAGCAGTACTTC. Protein product: CASIQAGGSSYEQYF.

This clone was recorded only once. This sequence joins TRBV5-6 and TRBJ2-7; no clear D gene. V was trimmed by 0 bases and J by 3 bases, leaving 10 bases between them. The germline gives CDR1 SGHDT, CDR2 YYEEEE. The CDR3 extends over 14 amino acids. The CDR3 DNA is TGTGCCAGCAGCTTGGCGGCGGAGAACTACGAGCAGTACTTC. Residues: CASSLAAENYEQYF.

This clone was recorded only once. The rearrangement links TRBV4-3 to TRBJ1-5, with 7 bases aligning to TRBD1. Germline-derived CDR1 and CDR2 are LGHNA and YSLEER. The CDR3 extends over 15 amino acids. Losses at the gene ends were 1 base for V and 8 bases for J; bases not matched to a gene: 8. DNA for the CDR3: TGCGCCAGCAGCCAAGGGGAAGGGGGCGTGGAGCCCCAGCATTTT. It yields the protein CASSQGEGGVEPQHF.

This chain joins TRBV13 and TRBJ1-3; unclear D gene. Germline V lookup: CDR1 PRHDT, CDR2 FYEKMQ (reference sequence). This CDR3 is built from 19 residues. V gave up 0 bases and J gave up 0 bases, with 18 bases separating them. The CDR3 nucleotides read TGTGCCAGCAGCTTAGGCCAACCAGAACCTCCGGCCTCTGGAAACACCATATATTTT. This translates into CASSLGQPEPPASGNTIYF. Together with reference TRBV13 and TRBJ1-3, the CDR3 gives the full variable domain: AAGVIQSPRHLIKEKRETATLKCYPIPRHDTVYWYQQGPGQDPQFLISFYEKMQSDKGSIPDRFSAQQFSDYHSELNMSSLELGDSALYFCASSLGQPEPPASGNTIYFGEGSWLTVV.

V usage is TRBV7-8 and J usage is TRBJ2-7; 9 nucleotides line up with TRBD2. Germline V gives CDR1 SGHVS, CDR2 FQNEAQ. CDR3 size: 16 residues. V trimming: 0 bases; J trimming: 2 bases; junction bases outside the gene matches: 5. DNA for the CDR3: TGTGCCAGCAGCTTAGCCCTAGCGGGGTCGCCCTACGAGCAGTACTTC. Protein product: CASSLALAGSPYEQYF. Together with reference TRBV7-8 and TRBJ2-7, the CDR3 gives the full variable domain: GAGVSQSPRYKVAKRGQDVALRCDPISGHVSLFWYQQALGQGPEFLTYFQNEAQLDKSGLPSDRFFAERPEGSVSTLKIQRTQQEDSAVYLCASSLALAGSPYEQYFGPGTRLTVT.